What follows are 3 T cell receptor beta chains derived from one specimen sequenced in a study of T cell repertoires in cytomegalovirus infection. The antigens of these receptors remain unknown. TCRdb ran MiXCR on the reads and lists one entry per CDR3 protein. The sample contains about half a million distinct CDR3 sequences, 40% to 50% of which appear only once. This specimen consisted of cultured PBMCs, obtained from culture after CMV antigen stimulation. The source of these receptors is a human donor in good health (CMV status not recorded). Some clones in this sample may be carry-over from other donors' samples.

This clonotype was recorded once. V is TRBV7-2 and J is TRBJ2-7; D unclear. V dropped 2 bases and J dropped 2 bases, with 10 bases sitting between them. Looked up from germline, CDR1 is SGHTA and CDR2 is FQGNSA. This CDR3 is built from 14 residues. The DNA for the CDR3 is TGTGCCAGCAGCTTATTGGTACAAACCTACGAGCAGTACTTC. Translating it yields CASSLLVQTYEQYF.

A remark on this clonotype: No conserved phenylalanine or tryptophan ends this CDR3, so it is likely a read error. This chain uses TRBV20-1 with TRBJ2-7, with D perhaps assigned TRBD1 or TRBD2 (5 bases each). Germline V gene lookup returns CDR1 DFQATT and CDR2 SNEGSKA (reference sequence). The CDR3 loop spans 13 amino acids. The V end was cut by 3 bases, the J end by 0 bases, with 9 bases between. For the CDR3, the DNA is TGCAGTGCTAGCGAGGGGAGCTCCTACGAGCAGTACCTC. Encoded protein: CSASEGSSYEQYL.

V gene TRBV6-6 combines with J gene TRBJ1-5; D is undetermined. The germline V gene encodes CDR1 MNHNY and CDR2 SVGAGI (reference sequence). This CDR3 region has 16 residues. Between the trimmed V and J ends, which lost 2 bases and 5 bases, there was a span of 16 bases. This CDR3 reads CASSYDPEKLDQPQHF. CDR3 sequence (DNA): TGTGCCAGCAGTTACGACCCGGAAAAATTGGATCAGCCCCAGCATTTT.